This TCR beta chain originates from a study of blood T cells in healthy people across ages. Looking at the study overall: Researchers report that template switching captured about one barcoded beta molecule per two T cells.

The study, taken as a whole, reports: There were more naive CD4+ cells and higher diversity in long-lived donors than in aged donors.

It was with a sample-barcoded 5' primer and a J-beta primer mix that a second PCR of roughly 7 to 12 cycles was run. MiXCR was run by TCRdb on the 5' RACE reads, yielding one entry per CDR3 protein. In the table there are over 600,000 distinct CDR3 sequences, 46% of which are singletons. The CDR3 extends over 15 amino acids. Germline V gene sequence: CDR1 SQVTM, CDR2 ANQGSEA. V lost 8 bases to trimming and J lost 4 bases; unmatched junction nucleotides: 9. This clonotype was recorded many times. No antigen is known for it. This TCR derives from a man aged 80 or over in good health. The specimen was blood. The J gene is TRBJ2-7, the V gene TRBV29-1; 15 bases map to TRBD2. The CDR3, as DNA: TGCAGCATAAAGGGGACTAGCGGGAGGAGTTACGAGCAGTACTTC. Protein sequence: CSIKGTSGRSYEQYF.